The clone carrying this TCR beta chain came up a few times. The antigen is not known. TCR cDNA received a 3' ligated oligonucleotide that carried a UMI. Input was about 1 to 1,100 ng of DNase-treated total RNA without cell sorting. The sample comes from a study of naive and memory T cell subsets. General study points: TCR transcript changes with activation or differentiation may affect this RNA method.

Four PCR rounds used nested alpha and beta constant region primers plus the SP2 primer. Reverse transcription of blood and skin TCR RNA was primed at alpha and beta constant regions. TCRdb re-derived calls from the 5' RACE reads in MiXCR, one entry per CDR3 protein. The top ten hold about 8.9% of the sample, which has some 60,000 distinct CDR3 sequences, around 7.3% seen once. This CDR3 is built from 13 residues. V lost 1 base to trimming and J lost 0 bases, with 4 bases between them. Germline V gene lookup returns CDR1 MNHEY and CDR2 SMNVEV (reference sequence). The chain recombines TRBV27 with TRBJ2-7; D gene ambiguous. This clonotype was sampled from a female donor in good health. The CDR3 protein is CASSLWSSYEQYF. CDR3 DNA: TGTGCCAGCAGTTTATGGAGCTCCTACGAGCAGTACTTC.